This TCR beta chain was identified in a study of CD8 T cells in ankylosing spondylitis. General study points: Ankylosing spondylitis blood appeared to carry a characteristic TCR beta motif of roughly 8 highly homologous variants. From matched ankylosing spondylitis synovial fluid, disease-linked clones were reportedly recovered at significantly enriched levels. CD8+ by phenotype, disease-linked clones were relatively rare in peripheral blood.

V lost 1 base to trimming and J lost 3 bases, with 9 bases between them. CDR1 is SGHTA and CDR2 is FQGNSA in the germline V gene. The CDR3 sequence is 14 residues long. As for this clonotype: Its antigen is as yet unknown.

A quantitative 5'-RACE method, one with molecular barcodes, was used to make TCR beta libraries. TCRdb re-called the 5' RACE reads with MiXCR, one entry per CDR3 protein. The repertoire includes approximately 300,000 distinct CDR3 sequences, about 20% of them detected once, and under 4% sits in the top ten. This chain connects TRBV7-2 to TRBJ1-1; D is unclear. This sequence originates from a female donor with ankylosing spondylitis or in good health (not recorded which). Sequencing was done on a sample of blood, either unsorted or a sorted T cell fraction (not recorded which). DNA of the CDR3: TGTGCCAGCAGCTTAGTGGACGGGGACACTGAAGCTTTCTTT. Residues: CASSLVDGDTEAFF.